Reported below is one T cell receptor (beta chain). No antigen is known for it. Each donor's blood draw was approximately 10 milliliters of peripheral blood. With a J-beta primer mix and a sample-barcoded 5' primer, a second PCR ran about 6 to 11 cycles. Every sample returned 2.5 million or more CDR3-containing paired-end reads. TCRdb redid the calling of the 5' RACE reads with MiXCR, one entry per CDR3 protein. The sample has around 1,900,000 distinct CDR3 sequences; roughly two fifths are singletons. Per the germline V gene, CDR1 is LGHDT and CDR2 is YNNKEL (reference sequence). Trimming cost V 6 bases and J 2 bases; bases outside gene matches: 3. This CDR3 region has 15 residues. This specimen comes from a study of blood T cells in healthy people across ages. Study findings and constraints: Older individuals had lower TCR beta diversity per million T cells (the decline was roughly linear).

The J gene is TRBJ2-5, the V gene TRBV3-1; 13 positions match TRBD2. The sequenced sample was blood. The sequence was collected from a human donor in good health. The CDR3 is CASRPGLAGQETQYF. DNA for the CDR3: TGTGCCAGCAGACCGGGACTAGCGGGGCAAGAGACCCAGTACTTC.